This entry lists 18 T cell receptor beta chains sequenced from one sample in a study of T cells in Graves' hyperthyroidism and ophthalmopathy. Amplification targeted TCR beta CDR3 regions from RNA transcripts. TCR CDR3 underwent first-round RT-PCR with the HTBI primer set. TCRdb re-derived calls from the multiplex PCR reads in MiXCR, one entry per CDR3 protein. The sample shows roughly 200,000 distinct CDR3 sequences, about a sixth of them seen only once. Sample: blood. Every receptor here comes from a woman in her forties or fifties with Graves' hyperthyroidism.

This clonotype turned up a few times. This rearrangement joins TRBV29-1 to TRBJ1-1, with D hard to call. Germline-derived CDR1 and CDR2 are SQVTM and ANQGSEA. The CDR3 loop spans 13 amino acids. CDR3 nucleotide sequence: TGCAGTGGTTCCCGGGCCCCGGCGACTGAAGCTTTCTTT. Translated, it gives CSGSRAPATEAFF.

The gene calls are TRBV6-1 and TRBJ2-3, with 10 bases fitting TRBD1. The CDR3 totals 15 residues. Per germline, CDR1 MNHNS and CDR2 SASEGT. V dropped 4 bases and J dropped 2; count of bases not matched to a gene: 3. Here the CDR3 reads CASSGRQGATDTQYF. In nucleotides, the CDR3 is TGTGCCAGCAGTGGAAGACAGGGGGCCACAGATACGCAGTATTTT.

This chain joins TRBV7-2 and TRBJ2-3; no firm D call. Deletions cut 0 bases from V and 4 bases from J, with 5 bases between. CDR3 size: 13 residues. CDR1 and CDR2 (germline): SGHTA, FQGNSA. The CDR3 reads CASSLAPADTQYF. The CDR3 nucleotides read TGTGCCAGCAGCTTAGCGCCCGCAGATACGCAGTATTTT.

The CDR3 DNA reads as TGTGCCAGCAACCTCCTAGCGGGAGGCTCTACAGATACGCAGTATTTT. This sequence encodes CASNLLAGGSTDTQYF. The chain joins TRBV12-3 or TRBV12-4 to TRBJ2-3, with TRBD2 matching over 11 bases. The CDR3 loop spans 16 amino acids. V dropped 7 bases and J dropped 3; count of bases not matched to a gene: 9.

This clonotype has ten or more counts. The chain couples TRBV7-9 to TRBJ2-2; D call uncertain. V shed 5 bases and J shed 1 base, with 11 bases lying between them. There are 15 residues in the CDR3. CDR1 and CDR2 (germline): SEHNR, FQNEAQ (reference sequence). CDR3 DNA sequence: TGTGCCAGCAGCAATCGGACGGAGAACACCGGGGAGCTGTTTTTT. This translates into CASSNRTENTGELFF.

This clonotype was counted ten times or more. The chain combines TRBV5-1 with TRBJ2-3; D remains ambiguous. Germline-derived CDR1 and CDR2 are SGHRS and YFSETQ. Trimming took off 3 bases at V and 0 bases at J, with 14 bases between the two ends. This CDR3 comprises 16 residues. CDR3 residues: CASSYDQQASTDTQYF. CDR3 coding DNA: TGCGCCAGCAGCTACGACCAGCAAGCTAGCACAGATACGCAGTATTTT.

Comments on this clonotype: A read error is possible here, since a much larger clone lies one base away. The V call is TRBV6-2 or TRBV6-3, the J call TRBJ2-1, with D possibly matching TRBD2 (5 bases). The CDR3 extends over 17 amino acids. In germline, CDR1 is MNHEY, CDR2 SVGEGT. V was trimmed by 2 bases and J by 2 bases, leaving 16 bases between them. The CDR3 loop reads CASSYLPVGEAYNEQFF. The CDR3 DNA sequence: TGTGCCAGCAGTTACCTTCCAGTGGGAGAGGCCTACAATGAGCAGTTCTTC.

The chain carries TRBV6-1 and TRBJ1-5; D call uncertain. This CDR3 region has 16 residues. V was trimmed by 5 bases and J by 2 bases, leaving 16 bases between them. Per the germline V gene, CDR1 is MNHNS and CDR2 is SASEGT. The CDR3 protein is CASSQTVQLGNQPQHF. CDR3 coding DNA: TGTGCCAGCAGTCAGACTGTACAGCTTGGCAATCAGCCCCAGCATTTT.

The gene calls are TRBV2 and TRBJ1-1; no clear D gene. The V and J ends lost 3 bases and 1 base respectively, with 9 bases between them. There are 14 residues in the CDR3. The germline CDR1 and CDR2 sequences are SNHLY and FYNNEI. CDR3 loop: CASSEDLGNTEAFF. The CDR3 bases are TGTGCCAGCAGTGAGGATCTGGGGAACACTGAAGCTTTCTTT.

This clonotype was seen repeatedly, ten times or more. In nucleotides, the CDR3 is TGTGCCACCAGCAGAGATCTGGGGCGGAATCAGCCCCAGCATTTT. This translates into CATSRDLGRNQPQHF. The chain links TRBV15 to TRBJ1-5; possible D gene TRBD1, 5 bases. The CDR3 length is 15 residues. V lost 0 bases and J lost 4, with 10 bases in between. CDR1 LNHNV and CDR2 YYDKDF come from the germline V gene (reference sequence).

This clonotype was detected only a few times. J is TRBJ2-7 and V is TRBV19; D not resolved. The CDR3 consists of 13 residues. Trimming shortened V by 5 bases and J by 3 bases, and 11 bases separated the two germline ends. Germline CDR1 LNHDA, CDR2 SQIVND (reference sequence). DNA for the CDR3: TGTGCCAGTAGTGGCGGAGTTAGCTACGAGCAGTACTTC. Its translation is CASSGGVSYEQYF. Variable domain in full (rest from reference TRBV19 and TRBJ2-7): DGGITQSPKYLFRKEGQNVTLSCEQNLNHDAMYWYRQDPGQGLRLIYYSQIVNDFQKGDIAEGYSVSREKKESFPLTVTSAQKNPTAFYLCASSGGVSYEQYFGPGTRLTVT.

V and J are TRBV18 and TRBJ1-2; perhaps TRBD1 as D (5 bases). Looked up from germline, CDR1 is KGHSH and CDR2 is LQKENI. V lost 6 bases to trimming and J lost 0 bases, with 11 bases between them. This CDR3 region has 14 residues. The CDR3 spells CASSSDIANYGYTF. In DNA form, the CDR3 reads TGTGCCAGCTCCTCGGACATCGCTAACTATGGCTACACCTTC.

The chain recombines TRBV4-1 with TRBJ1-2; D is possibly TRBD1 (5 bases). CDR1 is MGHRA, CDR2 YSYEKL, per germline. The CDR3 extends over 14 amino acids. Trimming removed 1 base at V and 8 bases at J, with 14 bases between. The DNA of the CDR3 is TGCGCCAGCAGCCAAGTGTCTGGGGACGAGGGCTACACCTTC. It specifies CASSQVSGDEGYTF.

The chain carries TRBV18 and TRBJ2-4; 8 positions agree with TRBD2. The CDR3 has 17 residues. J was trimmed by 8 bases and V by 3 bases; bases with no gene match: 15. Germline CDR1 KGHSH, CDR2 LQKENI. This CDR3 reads CASSPRIGIAGLYIQYF. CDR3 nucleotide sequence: TGTGCCAGCTCACCGCGTATAGGAATAGCGGGATTATACATTCAGTACTTC.

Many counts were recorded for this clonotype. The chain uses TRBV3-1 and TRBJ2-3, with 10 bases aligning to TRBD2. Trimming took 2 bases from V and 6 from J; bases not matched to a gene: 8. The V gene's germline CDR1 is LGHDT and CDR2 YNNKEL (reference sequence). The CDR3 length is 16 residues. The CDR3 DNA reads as TGTGCCAGCAGCCAATTAGCGGGAGGAATTTGGGATACGCAGTATTTT. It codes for CASSQLAGGIWDTQYF.

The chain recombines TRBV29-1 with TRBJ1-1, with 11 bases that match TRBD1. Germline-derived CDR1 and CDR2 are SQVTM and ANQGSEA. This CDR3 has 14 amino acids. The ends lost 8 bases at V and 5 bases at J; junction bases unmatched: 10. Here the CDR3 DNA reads TGCAGCTCGGGAGGGGACAGGGGGGGTACTGAAGCTTTCTTT. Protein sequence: CSSGGDRGGTEAFF.

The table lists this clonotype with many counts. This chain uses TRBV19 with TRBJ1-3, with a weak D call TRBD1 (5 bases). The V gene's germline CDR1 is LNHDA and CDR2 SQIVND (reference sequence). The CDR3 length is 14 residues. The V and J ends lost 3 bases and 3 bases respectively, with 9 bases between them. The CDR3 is CASSIGTDGNTIYF. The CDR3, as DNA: TGTGCCAGTAGTATCGGGACTGATGGAAACACCATATATTTT.

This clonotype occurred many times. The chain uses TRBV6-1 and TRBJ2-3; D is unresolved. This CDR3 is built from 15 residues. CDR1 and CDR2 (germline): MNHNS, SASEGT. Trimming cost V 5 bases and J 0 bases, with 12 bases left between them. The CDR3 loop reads CASSITHTSTDTQYF. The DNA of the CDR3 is TGTGCCAGCAGTATAACCCACACTAGCACAGATACGCAGTATTTT.